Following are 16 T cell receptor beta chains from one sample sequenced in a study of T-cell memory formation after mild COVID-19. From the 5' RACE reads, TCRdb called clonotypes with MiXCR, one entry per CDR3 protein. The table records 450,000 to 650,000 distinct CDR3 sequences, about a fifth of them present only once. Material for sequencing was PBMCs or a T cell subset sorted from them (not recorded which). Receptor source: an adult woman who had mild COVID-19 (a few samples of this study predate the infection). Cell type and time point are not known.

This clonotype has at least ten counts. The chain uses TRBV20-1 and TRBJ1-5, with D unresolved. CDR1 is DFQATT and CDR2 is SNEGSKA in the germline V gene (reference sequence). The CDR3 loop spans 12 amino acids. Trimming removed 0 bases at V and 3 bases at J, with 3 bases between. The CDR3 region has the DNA TGCAGTGCTAGAGACACCAATCAGCCCCAGCATTTT. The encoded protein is CSARDTNQPQHF.

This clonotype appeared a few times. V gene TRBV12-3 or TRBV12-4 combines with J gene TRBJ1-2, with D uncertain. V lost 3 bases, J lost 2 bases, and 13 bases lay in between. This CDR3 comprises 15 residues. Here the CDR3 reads CASSFFSDPNYGYTF. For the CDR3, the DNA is TGTGCCAGCAGTTTTTTCTCAGACCCAAACTATGGCTACACCTTC.

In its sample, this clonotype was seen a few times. The CDR3 loop reads CASSTGLYNEQFF. Written as DNA, the CDR3 is TGTGCCAGCAGCACAGGACTGTACAATGAGCAGTTCTTC. The chain couples TRBV6-2 or TRBV6-3 to TRBJ2-1; D possibly uses TRBD1 or TRBD2 (5 bases each). The V end lost 6 bases, the J end lost 4 bases, and 10 bases lay between the germline ends. Germline V gene data show CDR1 as MNHEY and CDR2 as SVGEGT. The CDR3 extends over 13 amino acids.

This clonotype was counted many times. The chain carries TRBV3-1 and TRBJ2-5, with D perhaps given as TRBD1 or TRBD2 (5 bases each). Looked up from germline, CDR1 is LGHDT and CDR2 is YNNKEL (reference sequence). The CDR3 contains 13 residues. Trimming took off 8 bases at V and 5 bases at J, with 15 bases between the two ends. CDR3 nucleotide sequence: TGTGCCAGCGGTGGAACTAGGGGTGAGACCCAGTACTTC. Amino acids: CASGGTRGETQYF.

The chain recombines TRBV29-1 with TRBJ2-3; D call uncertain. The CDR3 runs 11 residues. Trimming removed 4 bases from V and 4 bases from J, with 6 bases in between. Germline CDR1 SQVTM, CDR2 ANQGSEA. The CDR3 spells CSVVLADTQYF. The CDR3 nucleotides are TGCAGCGTTGTGCTAGCAGATACGCAGTATTTT.

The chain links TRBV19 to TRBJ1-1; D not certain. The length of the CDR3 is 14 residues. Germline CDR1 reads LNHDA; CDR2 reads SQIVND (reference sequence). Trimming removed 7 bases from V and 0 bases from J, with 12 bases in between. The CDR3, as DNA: TGTGCCAGTACCCAGGACGGGTTGAACACTGAAGCTTTCTTT. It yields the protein CASTQDGLNTEAFF.

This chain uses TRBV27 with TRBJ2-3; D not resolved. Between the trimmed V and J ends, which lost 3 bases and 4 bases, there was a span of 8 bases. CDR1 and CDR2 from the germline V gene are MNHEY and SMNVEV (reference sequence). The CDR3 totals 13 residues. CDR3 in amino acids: CASSFGKADTQYF. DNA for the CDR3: TGTGCCAGCAGTTTTGGGAAGGCAGATACGCAGTATTTT.

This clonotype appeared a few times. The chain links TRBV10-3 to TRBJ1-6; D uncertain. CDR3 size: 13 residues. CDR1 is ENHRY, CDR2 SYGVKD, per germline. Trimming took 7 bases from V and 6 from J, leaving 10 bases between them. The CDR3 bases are TGTGCCATCAAGGAGATTGGTAATTCACCCCTCCACTTT. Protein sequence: CAIKEIGNSPLHF.

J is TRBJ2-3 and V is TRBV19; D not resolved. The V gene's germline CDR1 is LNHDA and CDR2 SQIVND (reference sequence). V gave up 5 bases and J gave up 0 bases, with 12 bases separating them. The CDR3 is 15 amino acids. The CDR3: CASSFGPSSTDTQYF. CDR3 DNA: TGTGCCAGTAGTTTCGGTCCTTCTAGCACAGATACGCAGTATTTT.

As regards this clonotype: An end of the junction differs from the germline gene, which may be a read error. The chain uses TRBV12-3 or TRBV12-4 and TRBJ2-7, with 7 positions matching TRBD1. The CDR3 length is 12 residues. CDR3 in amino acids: CASSLGTGAVNF. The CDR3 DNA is TGTGCCAGCAGTTTAGGGACAGGTGCTGTAAACTTC.

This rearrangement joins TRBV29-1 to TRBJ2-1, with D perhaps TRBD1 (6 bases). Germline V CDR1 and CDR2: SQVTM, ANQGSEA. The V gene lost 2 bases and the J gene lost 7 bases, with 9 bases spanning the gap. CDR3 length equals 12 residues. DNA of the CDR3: TGCAGCGTTGAACAGCAGGGGAATGAGCAGTTCTTC. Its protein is CSVEQQGNEQFF.

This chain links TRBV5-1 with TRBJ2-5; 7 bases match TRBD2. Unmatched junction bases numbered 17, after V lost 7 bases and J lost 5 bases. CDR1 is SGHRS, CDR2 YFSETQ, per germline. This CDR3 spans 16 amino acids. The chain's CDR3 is CASQVRPGTTRETQYF. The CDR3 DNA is TGCGCCAGCCAAGTACGTCCCGGGACTACCCGCGAGACCCAGTACTTC.

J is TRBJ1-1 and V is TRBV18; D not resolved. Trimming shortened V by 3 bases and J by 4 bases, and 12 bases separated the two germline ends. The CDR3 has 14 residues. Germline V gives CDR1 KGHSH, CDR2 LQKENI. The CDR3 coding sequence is TGTGCCAGCTCACCGACGTATGAGGTCACTGAAGCTTTCTTT. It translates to CASSPTYEVTEAFF.

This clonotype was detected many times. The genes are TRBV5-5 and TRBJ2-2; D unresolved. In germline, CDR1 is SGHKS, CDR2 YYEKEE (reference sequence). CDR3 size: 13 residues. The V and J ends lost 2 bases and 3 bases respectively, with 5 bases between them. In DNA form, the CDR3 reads TGTGCCAGCAGCTTAACTCACACCGGGGAGCTGTTTTTT. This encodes CASSLTHTGELFF.

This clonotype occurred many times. The CDR3 is CASSQGTGAYNEQFF. Written as DNA, the CDR3 is TGCGCCAGCAGCCAAGGGACAGGGGCCTACAATGAGCAGTTCTTC. The genes are TRBV4-3 and TRBJ2-1; 9 nucleotides agree with TRBD1. Germline values: CDR1 LGHNA, CDR2 YSLEER. The CDR3 runs 15 residues. The V segment lost 1 base and the J segment 2 bases; nucleotides outside the gene matches: 0.

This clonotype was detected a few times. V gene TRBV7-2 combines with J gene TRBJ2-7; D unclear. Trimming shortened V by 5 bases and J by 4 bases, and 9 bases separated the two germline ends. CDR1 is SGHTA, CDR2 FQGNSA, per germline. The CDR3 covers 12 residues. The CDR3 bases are TGTGCCAGCAGCCAAGGCGCGTACGAGCAGTACTTC. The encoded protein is CASSQGAYEQYF.